A single sample gave rise to the 11 T cell receptor beta chains below, sequenced in a study of T cells in Graves' hyperthyroidism and ophthalmopathy. The CDR3 regions of TCR beta were amplified from RNA transcripts. RT-PCR in the first round (using the HTBI primer set) targeted the TCR CDR3. TCRdb re-called the multiplex PCR reads through MiXCR, storing one row per CDR3 protein. The profile covers some 200,000 distinct CDR3 sequences, with roughly 17% appearing a single time and around 52% taken by the ten largest. Input material: blood. These receptors all come from a man in his fifties or sixties with Graves' hyperthyroidism.

The chain joins TRBV30 to TRBJ2-7; the D gene is possibly TRBD2 (5 bases). This CDR3 contains 13 residues. Deletions cut 0 bases from V and 3 bases from J, with 9 bases between. CDR1 GTSNPN and CDR2 SVGIG come from the germline V gene (reference sequence). CDR3 amino acids: CAWSVPGIYEQYF. The CDR3 region has the DNA TGTGCCTGGAGTGTACCGGGGATCTACGAGCAGTACTTC.

This clonotype was observed at least ten times. DNA of the CDR3: TGCAGTGCTCATTTCTTAACGACAGGAAGTTTCACAGATACGCAGTATTTT. Translation gives CSAHFLTTGSFTDTQYF. The rearrangement joins TRBV20-1 to TRBJ2-3; D perhaps matches TRBD1 (6 bases). Trimming stripped 5 bases from V and 2 bases from J, with 23 bases between. CDR1 and CDR2 (germline): DFQATT, SNEGSKA (reference sequence). The CDR3 is 17 residues long.

In this sample, this clonotype turned up a few times. The chain carries TRBV7-2 and TRBJ2-7, with 8 nucleotides matching TRBD2. The CDR3 length is 12 residues. The germline gives CDR1 SGHTA, CDR2 FQGNSA. V shed 5 bases and J 9 bases; nucleotides not matched to a gene: 6. The CDR3 coding sequence is TGTGCCAGCAGCCCCCGGGGGGGAAGGCAGTACTTC. Protein product: CASSPRGGRQYF. Based on the CDR3 plus reference TRBV7-2 and TRBJ2-7, the full variable domain is GAGVSQSPSNKVTEKGKDVELRCDPISGHTALYWYRQSLGQGLEFLIYFQGNSAPDKSGLPSDRFSAERTGGSVSTLTIQRTQQEDSAVYLCASSPRGGRQYFGPGTRLTVT.

This clonotype has a count of ten or more. The V and J genes are TRBV7-2 and TRBJ2-1, with a weak D call TRBD2 (5 bases). The length of the CDR3 is 12 residues. Trimming removed 2 bases from V and 8 bases from J, with 7 bases in between. Germline V gene sequence: CDR1 SGHTA, CDR2 FQGNSA. The CDR3 sequence: CASSLLEDEQFF. CDR3 sequence (DNA): TGTGCCAGCAGCTTATTGGAGGATGAGCAGTTCTTC.

This clonotype was seen repeatedly, ten times or more. The rearrangement links TRBV12-3 or TRBV12-4 to TRBJ1-1; maybe TRBD1 (5 bases). Trimming removed 6 bases from V and 0 bases from J, with 8 bases in between. The CDR3 loop spans 13 amino acids. The CDR3 nucleotides read TGTGCCAGCAGCTTGACAGTGAACACTGAAGCTTTCTTT. It specifies CASSLTVNTEAFF.

This clonotype was detected many times. The CDR3, as DNA: TGTGCCAGCAGCTTGGTCTCCGCGGGCACAGATACGCAGTATTTT. Translated, it gives CASSLVSAGTDTQYF. V gene TRBV5-8 combines with J gene TRBJ2-3, with D unclear. V was clipped by 0 bases and J by 1 base, with 9 bases between them. Germline values: CDR1 SGHTS, CDR2 YDEGEE. This CDR3 spans 15 amino acids.

This clonotype was observed many times. This sequence joins TRBV7-9 and TRBJ2-7, with 7 positions matching TRBD1. The CDR3 totals 14 residues. J lost 4 bases, V lost 2 bases, and 5 bases had no gene match. Germline loops: CDR1 SEHNR, CDR2 FQNEAQ (reference sequence). CDR3 protein: CASSLSRQGYEQYF. CDR3 DNA sequence: TGTGCCAGCAGCTTATCGCGACAGGGATACGAGCAGTACTTC.

The chain couples TRBV15 to TRBJ2-2, with D unclear. The V and J ends lost 0 bases and 9 bases respectively, with 5 bases between them. The CDR3 spans 12 residues. Looked up from germline, CDR1 is LNHNV and CDR2 is YYDKDF (reference sequence). CDR3 nucleotides: TGTGCCACCAGCAGAGATTATAGGGAGCTGTTTTTT. Residues: CATSRDYRELFF.

This rearrangement joins TRBV30 to TRBJ1-2; D is undetermined. V dropped 2 bases and J dropped 4 bases, with 11 bases sitting between them. The germline CDR1 and CDR2 sequences are GTSNPN and SVGIG (reference sequence). The CDR3 has 13 amino acids. The CDR3 here is CAWSSGGLYGYTF. DNA of the CDR3: TGTGCCTGGAGTTCAGGAGGGCTCTATGGCTACACCTTC.

This clonotype came up many times. The rearrangement links TRBV12-3 or TRBV12-4 to TRBJ2-7, with a weak D call TRBD1 (8 bases). The V end was cut by 6 bases, the J end by 4 bases, with 19 bases between. The CDR3 sequence is 15 residues long. The CDR3: CASRVNRGGRYEQYF. For the CDR3, the DNA is TGTGCCAGCAGGGTCAACAGGGGGGGACGATACGAGCAGTACTTC.

In its sample, this clonotype was seen many times. This chain links TRBV12-3 or TRBV12-4 with TRBJ1-1; a weak D match, TRBD1 (5 bases). This CDR3 region has 12 residues. Trimming took 5 bases from V and 11 from J, leaving 15 bases between them. CDR3: CASSLAGNKAFF. In DNA form, the CDR3 reads TGTGCCAGCAGTCTGGCAGGGAATAAGGCTTTCTTT.